This TCR beta chain was recorded in a study of response to subunit inactivated influenza vaccine. Points from the study as a whole: New T cells are recruited in small numbers by each seasonal influenza vaccination, according to the authors' suggestion.

In this sample, this clonotype turned up a few times. The antigen is undetermined. TCRdb re-called the RT-PCR reads through MiXCR, storing one row per CDR3 protein. In the table there are 650,000 to 800,000 distinct CDR3 sequences, approximately 13% of which are singletons. Sequenced here: PBMCs from blood, sampled 14 days before vaccination. This sequence was found in a man between 45 and 60 years old who received an inactivated influenza vaccine.

The CDR3 coding sequence is TGTGCCAGCAGCACAGCGGGAGGGGGGAATGAGCAGTTCTTC. Protein sequence: CASSTAGGGNEQFF. The rearrangement joins TRBV7-3 to TRBJ2-1; the match to TRBD2 covers 10 bases. Germline V gene data show CDR1 as SGHTA and CDR2 as FQGTGA. The CDR3 runs to 14 residues. J gave up 7 bases and V 5 bases, and 5 bases lay outside the gene matches. Complete variable domain (other parts from reference TRBV7-3 and TRBJ2-1): GAGVSQTPSNKVTEKGKYVELRCDPISGHTALYWYRQSLGQGPEFLIYFQGTGAADDSGLPNDRFFAVRPEGSVSTLKIQRTERGDSAVYLCASSTAGGGNEQFFGPGTRLTVL.